Each of the 25 T cell receptor beta chains below was sequenced from the same sample in a study of memory CD4+ T cells and cytomegalovirus serostatus. The table came from immunoSEQ multiplex PCR; TCRdb's copy has only in-frame clones and leaves some out. The sample carries 80,000 or so clones, about 73% recorded once. Single viable CD3+CD4+CD8-CD45RO+ cells were sorted as the memory CD4+ T cells. The sample consisted of memory CD4+ T cells from blood. The origin of the receptors is an adult in good health and CMV-seropositive.

V is TRBV5-4 and J is TRBJ2-1; 16 bases fit TRBD2. After removal of 4 bases from V and 7 bases from J, the junction contained 8 bases not matched to a gene. This CDR3 comprises 17 residues. Germline V gene lookup returns CDR1 SGHNT and CDR2 YYREEE (reference sequence). DNA of the CDR3: TGTGCCAGCAGCCTGGGACTAGCGGGAGGGTATTATAATGAGCAGTTCTTC. Its translation: CASSLGLAGGYYNEQFF.

This clone appeared a single time. This sequence joins TRBV19 and TRBJ1-5; D perhaps matches TRBD1 (6 bases). CDR3 length: 14 amino acids. CDR1 is LNHDA, CDR2 SQIVND, per germline (reference sequence). Trimming stripped 9 bases from V and 5 bases from J, with 17 bases between. CDR3 amino acids: CASRKDRNYQPQHF. CDR3 sequence (DNA): TGTGCCAGCCGCAAGGACAGAAATTATCAGCCCCAGCATTTT.

The chain carries TRBV30 and TRBJ1-1; no firm D call. Germline loops: CDR1 GTSNPN, CDR2 SVGIG (reference sequence). The CDR3 sequence is 12 residues long. V gave up 2 bases and J gave up 6 bases, with 10 bases separating them. DNA for the CDR3: TGTGCCTGGAGTCCCGCCGGGGCTGAAGCTTTCTTT. This encodes CAWSPAGAEAFF.

The genes are TRBV2 and TRBJ1-2; tentative D call: TRBD1 (5 bases). The V end lost 4 bases, the J end lost 8 bases, and 11 bases lay between the germline ends. There are 12 residues in the CDR3. The germline gives CDR1 SNHLY, CDR2 FYNNEI. The CDR3, as DNA: TGTGCCAGCAGTGCTGAGGGACCCGGCTACACCTTC. Amino acids: CASSAEGPGYTF.

The V call is TRBV5-1, the J call TRBJ1-2; TRBD1 matches 10 bases. The germline CDR1 and CDR2 sequences are SGHRS and YFSETQ. Trimming cost V 4 bases and J 6 bases; bases outside gene matches: 9. The CDR3 is made up of 15 amino acids. The CDR3 DNA follows: TGCGCCAGCAGCACCCAGACAGGGGGCGCGGATGGCTACACCTTC. Amino acids: CASSTQTGGADGYTF. Looking up the rest from reference TRBV5-1 and TRBJ1-2 gives the full variable domain: KAGVTQTPRYLIKTRGQQVTLSCSPISGHRSVSWYQQTPGQGLQFLFEYFSETQRNKGNFPGRFSGRQFSNSRSEMNVSTLELGDSALYLCASSTQTGGADGYTFGSGTRLTVV.

V and J are TRBV27 and TRBJ2-5, with TRBD1 identical over 8 bases. This CDR3 spans 14 amino acids. CDR1 is MNHEY and CDR2 is SMNVEV in the germline V gene (reference sequence). Trimming removed 7 bases from V and 3 bases from J; junction bases left unmatched: 7. The CDR3 here is CASKRDRIEETQYF. Here the CDR3 DNA reads TGTGCCAGCAAAAGGGACAGGATCGAAGAGACCCAGTACTTC.

The J gene is TRBJ2-7, the V gene TRBV7-8, with a weak D call TRBD2 (5 bases). This CDR3 has 12 amino acids. The germline CDR1 and CDR2 sequences are SGHVS and FQNEAQ. The V gene lost 4 bases and the J gene lost 7 bases, with 11 bases spanning the gap. The CDR3, as DNA: TGTGCCAGCAGCTCTCTCTCGGGGGAGCAGTACGTC. It encodes CASSSLSGEQYV.

The chain is built from TRBV2 and TRBJ2-5; 7 nucleotides agree with TRBD1. This CDR3 is built from 13 residues. Germline V CDR1 and CDR2: SNHLY, FYNNEI. V lost 5 bases to trimming and J lost 5 bases; unmatched junction nucleotides: 5. The CDR3 reads CASSLQGWETQYF. CDR3 DNA: TGTGCCAGCAGTTTACAGGGGTGGGAGACCCAGTACTTC.

This clone has just a few counts. The chain couples TRBV6-6 to TRBJ2-7, with TRBD2 identical over 9 bases. V lost 5 bases to trimming and J lost 3 bases; unmatched junction nucleotides: 5. CDR1 and CDR2 from the germline V gene are MNHNY and SVGAGI (reference sequence). The CDR3 length is 14 residues. CDR3 region: CASSDHSGSYEQYV. The CDR3 bases are TGTGCCAGCAGTGACCATAGCGGGAGCTACGAGCAGTACGTC.

The chain employs TRBV6-1 and TRBJ1-5, with D perhaps matching TRBD1 (5 bases). Trimming left V 2 bases short and J 2 bases short, with 19 bases between. Looked up from germline, CDR1 is MNHNS and CDR2 is SASEGT. The CDR3 loop spans 18 amino acids. In DNA, the CDR3 is TGTGCCAGCAGTGAAAGGCGGGGCGGCGGCGGAGGCAATCAGCCCCAGCATTTT. Translated: CASSERRGGGGGNQPQHF.

The genes are TRBV2 and TRBJ1-4, with D maybe TRBD1 (6 bases). CDR3 length equals 16 residues. Germline-derived CDR1 and CDR2 are SNHLY and FYNNEI. V lost 0 bases, J lost 11 bases, and 19 bases lay in between. CDR3 amino acids: CASSEAVGGNGEKLFF. Written as DNA, the CDR3 is TGTGCCAGCAGTGAAGCGGTAGGGGGAAATGGCGAGAAACTGTTTTTT. The full variable domain, completed using reference TRBV2 and TRBJ1-4, is EPEVTQTPSHQVTQMGQEVILRCVPISNHLYFYWYRQILGQKVEFLVSFYNNEISEKSEIFDDQFSVERPDGSNFTLKIRSTKLEDSAMYFCASSEAVGGNGEKLFFGSGTQLSVL.

CDR3: CASSSQGGSYEQYF. CDR3 nucleotide sequence: TGTGCCAGCAGCTCCCAGGGGGGTTCCTACGAGCAGTACTTC. V and J are TRBV7-9 and TRBJ2-7; possible D gene TRBD1, 7 bases. Germline V gene data show CDR1 as SEHNR and CDR2 as FQNEAQ (reference sequence). The V gene lost 4 bases and the J gene lost 1 base, with 11 bases spanning the gap. The CDR3 has 14 amino acids.

The chain has TRBV15 and TRBJ2-3; 14 bases match TRBD2. Germline loops: CDR1 LNHNV, CDR2 YYDKDF (reference sequence). This CDR3 is built from 18 residues. V was pared by 5 bases and J by 2 bases, with 9 bases of the junction left unmatched. CDR3 residues: CATSPGTSGGPTTDTQYF. The CDR3, as DNA: TGTGCCACCAGCCCCGGGACTAGCGGGGGCCCTACCACAGATACGCAGTATTTT.

This clone has just a few counts. The chain links TRBV2 to TRBJ2-1; 8 positions agree with TRBD2. This CDR3 has 15 amino acids. Germline trimming cut 7 bases from V and 5 bases from J; bases unmatched to any gene: 10. Germline V gives CDR1 SNHLY, CDR2 FYNNEI. In DNA, the CDR3 is TGTGCCAGCACCCCGAGAGAACTAGCGGACAATGAGCAGTTCTTC. It yields the protein CASTPRELADNEQFF.

This rearrangement joins TRBV5-1 to TRBJ2-5, with 7 bases identical to TRBD1. Germline CDR1 SGHRS, CDR2 YFSETQ. The length of the CDR3 is 15 residues. Trimming at V came to 7 bases and at J to 5 bases, leaving 14 bases not matched to a gene. The CDR3 here is CASGTDSDGWETQYF. CDR3 nucleotides: TGCGCCAGCGGGACAGATTCTGATGGTTGGGAGACCCAGTACTTC.

The rearrangement uses TRBV12-5 and TRBJ1-1; maybe TRBD1 (5 bases). Germline lookup yields CDR1 LGHNT and CDR2 FRNRAP. The CDR3 loop spans 13 amino acids. Trimming removed 6 bases at V and 11 bases at J, with 19 bases between. In nucleotides, the CDR3 is TGTGCTAGTGGCGATGAGGGGAGCGTAACGGCTTTCTTT. It codes for CASGDEGSVTAFF.

The rearrangement links TRBV19 to TRBJ2-1; 7 bases line up with TRBD2. Trimming at V came to 3 bases and at J to 0 bases, leaving 2 bases not matched to a gene. In germline, CDR1 is LNHDA, CDR2 SQIVND (reference sequence). The CDR3 runs 15 residues. CDR3 residues: CASSIGLVSYNEQFF. The DNA for the CDR3 is TGTGCCAGTAGTATCGGACTAGTCTCCTACAATGAGCAGTTCTTC.

The CDR3 reads CASSPGEWTGIYV. CDR3 bases: TGTGCCAGCAGCCCGGGGGAGTGGACAGGGATTTACGTC. The chain recombines TRBV11-2 with TRBJ2-7; 8 nucleotides align to TRBD1. Losses at the gene ends were 5 bases for V and 13 bases for J; bases not matched to a gene: 13. The CDR3 has 13 amino acids. Per the germline V gene, CDR1 is SGHAT and CDR2 is FQNNGV.

The J gene is TRBJ2-6, the V gene TRBV4-1, with D possibly TRBD2 on 5 matching bases. CDR3 length equals 16 residues. Germline loops: CDR1 MGHRA, CDR2 YSYEKL. V was cut by 4 bases and J by 2 bases, with 12 bases left in between. CDR3 residues: CASSRTRVPGANVLTF. The CDR3 DNA is TGCGCCAGCAGCCGTACGAGGGTTCCTGGGGCCAACGTCCTGACTTTC.

The V call is TRBV7-8, the J call TRBJ2-7; perhaps TRBD1 as D (6 bases). The V gene lost 1 base and the J gene lost 3 bases, with 10 bases spanning the gap. The CDR3 is 14 residues long. Germline V gene sequence: CDR1 SGHVS, CDR2 FQNEAQ. This chain's CDR3 is CASSLGWDNYEQYV. The CDR3 bases are TGTGCCAGCAGCTTAGGGTGGGACAACTACGAGCAGTACGTC.

The rearrangement joins TRBV6-1 to TRBJ2-2; TRBD2 is a possible D gene (6 bases). CDR3 length: 13 residues. The germline V and J ends were trimmed by 6 bases and 5 bases, with 10 bases remaining between them. Germline CDR1 and CDR2: MNHNS and SASEGT. This CDR3 is CASSTAGTGELFF. As DNA, the CDR3 is TGTGCCAGCAGCACGGCGGGGACCGGGGAGCTGTTTTTT.

Worth noting for this clone: Sequence at one end of the junction differs from germline and may be a read error. The chain recombines TRBV7-2 with TRBJ2-7; a possible D gene is TRBD2 (6 bases). The CDR3 contains 12 residues. Germline V gene data show CDR1 as SGHTA and CDR2 as FQGNSA. The CDR3 DNA is TGTGCCAGCAGCCTTCGGTCGGGACTTTCGGACTTC. Protein: CASSLRSGLSDF.

This rearrangement joins TRBV4-3 to TRBJ1-1; 7 nucleotides align to TRBD1. CDR1 is LGHNA, CDR2 YSLEER, per germline. J was trimmed by 5 bases and V by 4 bases; bases with no gene match: 7. CDR3 size: 14 residues. The DNA of the CDR3 is TGCGCCAGCAGCCCTGGACAGGAGGGGACTGAAGCTTTCTTT. Its protein is CASSPGQEGTEAFF.

This sequence joins TRBV25-1 and TRBJ1-4; 9 bases fit TRBD1. The CDR3 totals 15 residues. Germline-derived CDR1 and CDR2 are MGHDK and SYGVNS. With V trimmed by 2 bases and J by 5 bases, 3 bases remained unmatched. In DNA form, the CDR3 reads TGTGCCAGCAGTGAACCCGGGACAGGGAATGAAAAACTGTTTTTT. Translating it yields CASSEPGTGNEKLFF.

V and J are TRBV7-2 and TRBJ2-7; D remains ambiguous. V lost 4 bases and J lost 2, with 3 bases in between. CDR3 size: 11 residues. Germline V CDR1 and CDR2: SGHTA, FQGNSA. DNA for the CDR3: TGTGCCAGCAGCTGGGCCTACGAGCAGTACTTC. Its protein is CASSWAYEQYF.